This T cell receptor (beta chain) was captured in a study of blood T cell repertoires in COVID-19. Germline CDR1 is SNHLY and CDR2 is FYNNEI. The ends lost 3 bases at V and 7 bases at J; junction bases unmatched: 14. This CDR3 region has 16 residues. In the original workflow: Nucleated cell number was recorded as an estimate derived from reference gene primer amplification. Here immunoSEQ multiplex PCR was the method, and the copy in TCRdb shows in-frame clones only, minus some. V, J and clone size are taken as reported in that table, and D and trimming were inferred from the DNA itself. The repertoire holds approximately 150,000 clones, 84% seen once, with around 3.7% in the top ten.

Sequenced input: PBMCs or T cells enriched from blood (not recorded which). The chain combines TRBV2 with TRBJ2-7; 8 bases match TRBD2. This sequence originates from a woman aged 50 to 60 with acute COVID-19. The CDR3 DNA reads TGTGCCAGCAGTGACGGGTTCAGCGGGAGAACCCCAGAGCAGTACTTC. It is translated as CASSDGFSGRTPEQYF. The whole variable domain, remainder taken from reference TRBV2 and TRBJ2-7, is EPEVTQTPSHQVTQMGQEVILRCVPISNHLYFYWYRQILGQKVEFLVSFYNNEISEKSEIFDDQFSVERPDGSNFTLKIRSTKLEDSAMYFCASSDGFSGRTPEQYFGPGTRLTVT.